The rows below give T cell receptor beta chains drawn from one sample of a study of OX40 agonist ivuxolimab in advanced cancers. The data were produced by immunoSEQ multiplex PCR, yet TCRdb's version contains in-frame clones alone and is incomplete. Of approximately 100,000 clones in the sample, approximately 80% were seen once. Sequenced here: CD4+ or CD8+ T cells sorted from blood, sampled in a trial of the OX40 agonist ivuxolimab. Receptor source: an adult with an advanced solid tumor such as melanoma, head and neck, liver or kidney cancer. Both conserved end residues are part of each CDR3. D genes are given only for firm matches. Rows give clone size only sometimes, using once, few, many, or a class for an expanded clone.

J gene	V gene	D gene	clone size	CDR3 length	CDR3 DNA	CDR3 protein
TRBJ2-3	TRBV6-4	TRBD1	NA	14	TGTGCCAGCAGACGGACAGGGGTGGGAGATACGCAGTATTTT	CASRRTGVGDTQYF
TRBJ2-1	TRBV2	NA	NA	13	TGTGCCAGCAGTGAAGCGGCCCGGGGTGAGCAGTTCTTC	CASSEAARGEQFF
TRBJ1-4	TRBV5-1	NA	once	15	TGCGCCAGCAGCTTGGGAGGGGGTACTAATGAAAAACTGTTTTTT	CASSLGGGTNEKLFF
TRBJ2-7	TRBV27	TRBD2	NA	16	TGTGCCAGCAGTTTATATTTGACTAGCGGGGGCTACGAGCAGTACTTC	CASSLYLTSGGYEQYF
TRBJ1-4	TRBV28	TRBD1	NA	14	TGTGCCAGCAGTCCAGGGGGCGTTGGTGAAAAACTGTTTTTT	CASSPGGVGEKLFF
TRBJ2-3	TRBV15	NA	NA	14	TGTGCCACCAGCAGAGAAGGGAGCACAGATACGCAGTATTTT	CATSREGSTDTQYF
TRBJ1-2	TRBV29-1	NA	NA	12	TGCAGCGTTGCGAGGCGTAACTATGGCTACACCTTC	CSVARRNYGYTF
TRBJ2-1	TRBV4-1	TRBD2	NA	17	TGCGCCAGCAGCCAACCCCTGGGACTGCGGGGGGACGGGGAGCAGTTCTTC	CASSQPLGLRGDGEQFF
TRBJ2-2	TRBV5-1	NA	NA	15	TGCGCCAGCAGCTTGGCAGGGGCGGTCACCGGGGAGCTGTTTTTT	CASSLAGAVTGELFF
TRBJ2-7	TRBV5-6	NA	NA	13	TGTGCCAGCAGCTTGGTCGGGGGGCACGAGCAGTACTTC	CASSLVGGHEQYF
TRBJ2-7	TRBV9	NA	NA	14	TGTGCCAGCAGCGTAGGCTCCAGGCCCTACGAGCAGTACTTC	CASSVGSRPYEQYF
TRBJ2-7	TRBV6-4	NA	once	12	TGTGCCATCAGCCGAGATTTCTACGAGCAGTACTTC	CAISRDFYEQYF
TRBJ1-2	TRBV4-3	TRBD1	once	17	TGCGCCAGCAGCCAAAATACCGGGACAGGGGTTAACTATGGCTACACCTTC	CASSQNTGTGVNYGYTF
TRBJ1-2	TRBV2	TRBD1	NA	12	TGTGCCAGTTTACAGGGGTACTATGGCTACACCTTC	CASLQGYYGYTF
TRBJ1-2	TRBV5-4	TRBD1	NA	14	TGTGCCAGCAGCCAGGACAGGGGGGCCTATGGCTACACCTTC	CASSQDRGAYGYTF
TRBJ1-5	TRBV19	NA	NA	15	TGTGCCAGTAGCCCTATACAGGGAGTGAATCAGCCCCAGCATTTT	CASSPIQGVNQPQHF
TRBJ1-5	TRBV11-2	NA	NA	17	TGTGCCAGCAGCTCATGGGACCCCGGGACGGACAATCAGCCCCAGCATTTT	CASSSWDPGTDNQPQHF
TRBJ1-1	TRBV18	NA	once	14	TGTGCCAGCTCACCACGGAGGGACGCACCTGAAGCTTTCTTT	CASSPRRDAPEAFF